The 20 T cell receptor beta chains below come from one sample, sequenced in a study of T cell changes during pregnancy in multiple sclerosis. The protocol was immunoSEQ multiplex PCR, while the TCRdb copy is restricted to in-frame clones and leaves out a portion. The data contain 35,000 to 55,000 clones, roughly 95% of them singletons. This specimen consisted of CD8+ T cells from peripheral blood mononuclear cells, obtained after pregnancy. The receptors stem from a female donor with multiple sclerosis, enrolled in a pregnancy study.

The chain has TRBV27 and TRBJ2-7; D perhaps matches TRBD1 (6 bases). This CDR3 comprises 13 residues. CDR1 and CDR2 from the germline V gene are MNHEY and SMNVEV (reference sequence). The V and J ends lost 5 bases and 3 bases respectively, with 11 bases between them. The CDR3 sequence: CASSQGPLYEQYF. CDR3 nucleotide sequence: TGTGCCAGCAGTCAGGGGCCCCTCTACGAGCAGTACTTC.

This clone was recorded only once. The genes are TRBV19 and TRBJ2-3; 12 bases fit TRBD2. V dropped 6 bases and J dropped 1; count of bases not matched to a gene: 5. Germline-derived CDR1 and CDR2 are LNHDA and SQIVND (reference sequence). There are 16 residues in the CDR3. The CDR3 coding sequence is TGTGCCAGTAGAATTCGACTAGCGGGGGGCACAGATACGCAGTATTTT. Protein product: CASRIRLAGGTDTQYF. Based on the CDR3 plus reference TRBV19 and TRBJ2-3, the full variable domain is DGGITQSPKYLFRKEGQNVTLSCEQNLNHDAMYWYRQDPGQGLRLIYYSQIVNDFQKGDIAEGYSVSREKKESFPLTVTSAQKNPTAFYLCASRIRLAGGTDTQYFGPGTRLTVL.

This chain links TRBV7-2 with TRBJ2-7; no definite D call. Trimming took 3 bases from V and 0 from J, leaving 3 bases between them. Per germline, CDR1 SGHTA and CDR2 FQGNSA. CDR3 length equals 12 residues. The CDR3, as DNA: TGTGCCAGCAGCTTGTACTCCTACGAGCAGTACTTC. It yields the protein CASSLYSYEQYF.

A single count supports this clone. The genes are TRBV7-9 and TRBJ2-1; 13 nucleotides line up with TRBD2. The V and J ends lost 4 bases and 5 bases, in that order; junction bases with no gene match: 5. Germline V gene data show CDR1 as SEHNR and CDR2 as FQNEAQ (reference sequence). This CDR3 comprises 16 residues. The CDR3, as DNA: TGTGCCAGCAGCTCCACCGGGACTAGCGGGGACAATGAGCAGTTCTTC. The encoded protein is CASSSTGTSGDNEQFF.

The CDR3 sequence is CSVEGGDYTGELFF. Written as DNA, the CDR3 is TGCAGCGTTGAAGGGGGCGATTACACCGGGGAGCTGTTTTTT. This chain links TRBV29-1 with TRBJ2-2, with D perhaps matching TRBD1 (5 bases). V was clipped by 1 base and J by 3 bases, with 9 bases between them. The CDR3 sequence is 14 residues long. The V gene's germline CDR1 is SQVTM and CDR2 ANQGSEA.

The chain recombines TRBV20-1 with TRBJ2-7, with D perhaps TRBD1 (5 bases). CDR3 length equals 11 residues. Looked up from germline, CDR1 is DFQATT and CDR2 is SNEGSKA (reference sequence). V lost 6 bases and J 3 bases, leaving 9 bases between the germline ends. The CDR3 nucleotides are TGCAGTGCCCGGACACTCTACGAGCAGTACTTC. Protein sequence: CSARTLYEQYF.

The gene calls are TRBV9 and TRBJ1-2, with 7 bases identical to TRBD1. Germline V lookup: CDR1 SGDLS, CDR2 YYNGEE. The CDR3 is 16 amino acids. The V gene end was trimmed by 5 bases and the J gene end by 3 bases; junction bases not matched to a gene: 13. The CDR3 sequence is CASSEGPGTEDYGYTF. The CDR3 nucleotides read TGTGCCAGCAGTGAAGGTCCCGGGACAGAGGACTATGGCTACACCTTC.

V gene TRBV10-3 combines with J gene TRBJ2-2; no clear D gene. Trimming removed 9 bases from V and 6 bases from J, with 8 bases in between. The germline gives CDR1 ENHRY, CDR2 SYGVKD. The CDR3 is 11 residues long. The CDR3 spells CAISMAGELFF. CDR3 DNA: TGTGCCATTTCTATGGCCGGGGAGCTGTTTTTT.

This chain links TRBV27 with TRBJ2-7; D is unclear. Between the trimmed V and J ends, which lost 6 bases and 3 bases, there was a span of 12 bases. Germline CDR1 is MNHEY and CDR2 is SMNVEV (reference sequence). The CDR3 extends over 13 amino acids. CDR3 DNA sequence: TGTGCCAGCAGGACCTACAGCAACTACGAGCAGTACTTC. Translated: CASRTYSNYEQYF.

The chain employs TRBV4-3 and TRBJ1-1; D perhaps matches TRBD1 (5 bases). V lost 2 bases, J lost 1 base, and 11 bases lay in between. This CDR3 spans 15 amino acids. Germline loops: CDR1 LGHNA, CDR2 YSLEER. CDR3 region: CASSQHVGQNTEAFF. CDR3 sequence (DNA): TGCGCCAGCAGCCAACATGTTGGACAGAACACTGAAGCTTTCTTT.

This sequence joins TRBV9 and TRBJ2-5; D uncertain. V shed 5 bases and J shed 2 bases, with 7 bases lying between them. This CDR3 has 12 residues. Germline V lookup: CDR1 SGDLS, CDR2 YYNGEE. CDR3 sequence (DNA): TGTGCCAGCAGTGGCTTACAAGAGACCCAGTACTTC. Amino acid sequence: CASSGLQETQYF.

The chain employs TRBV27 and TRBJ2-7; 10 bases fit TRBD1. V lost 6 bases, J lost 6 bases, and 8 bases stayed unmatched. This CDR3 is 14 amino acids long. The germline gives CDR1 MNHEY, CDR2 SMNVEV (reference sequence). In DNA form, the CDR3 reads TGTGCCAGCAGCCCTCGGGACAGGGGAAGCGAGCAGTACTTC. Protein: CASSPRDRGSEQYF.

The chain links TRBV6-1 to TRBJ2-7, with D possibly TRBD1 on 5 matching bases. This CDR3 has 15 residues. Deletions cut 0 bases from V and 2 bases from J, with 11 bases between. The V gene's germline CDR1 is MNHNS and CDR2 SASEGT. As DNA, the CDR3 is TGTGCCAGCAGTGAAGCTCGGCCAGGGACCTACGAGCAGTACTTC. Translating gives CASSEARPGTYEQYF.

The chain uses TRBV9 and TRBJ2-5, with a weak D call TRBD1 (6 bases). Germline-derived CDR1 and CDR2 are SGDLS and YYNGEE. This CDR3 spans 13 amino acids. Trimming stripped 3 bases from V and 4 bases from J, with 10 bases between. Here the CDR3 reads CASSASGVETQYF. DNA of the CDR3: TGTGCCAGCAGCGCCTCAGGGGTAGAGACCCAGTACTTC. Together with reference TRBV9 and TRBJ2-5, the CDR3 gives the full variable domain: DSGVTQTPKHLITATGQRVTLRCSPRSGDLSVYWYQQSLDQGLQFLIQYYNGEERAKGNILERFSAQQFPDLHSELNLSSLELGDSALYFCASSASGVETQYFGPGTRLLVL.

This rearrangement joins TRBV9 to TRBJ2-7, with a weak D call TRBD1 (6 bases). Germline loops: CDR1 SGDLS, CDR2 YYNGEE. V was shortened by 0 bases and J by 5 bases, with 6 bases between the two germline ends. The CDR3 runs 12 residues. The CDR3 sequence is CASSVGGHEQYF. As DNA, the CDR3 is TGTGCCAGCAGCGTAGGGGGGCACGAGCAGTACTTC.

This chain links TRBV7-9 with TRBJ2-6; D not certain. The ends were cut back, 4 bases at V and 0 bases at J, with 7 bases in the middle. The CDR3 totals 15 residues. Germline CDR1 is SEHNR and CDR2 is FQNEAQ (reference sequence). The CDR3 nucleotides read TGTGCCAGCAGCTCGGTACGCTCTGGGGCCAACGTCCTGACTTTC. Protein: CASSSVRSGANVLTF.

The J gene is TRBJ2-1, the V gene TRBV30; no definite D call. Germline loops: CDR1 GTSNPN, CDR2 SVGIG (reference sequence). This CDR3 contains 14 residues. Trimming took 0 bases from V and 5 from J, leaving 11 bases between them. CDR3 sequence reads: CAWSVELRDNEQFF. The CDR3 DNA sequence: TGTGCCTGGAGTGTTGAACTCCGGGACAATGAGCAGTTCTTC. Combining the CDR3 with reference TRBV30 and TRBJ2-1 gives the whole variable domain SQTIHQWPATLVQPVGSPLSLECTVEGTSNPNLYWYRQAAGRGLQLLFYSVGIGQISSEVPQNLSASRPQDRQFILSSKKLLLSDSGFYLCAWSVELRDNEQFFGPGTRLTVL.

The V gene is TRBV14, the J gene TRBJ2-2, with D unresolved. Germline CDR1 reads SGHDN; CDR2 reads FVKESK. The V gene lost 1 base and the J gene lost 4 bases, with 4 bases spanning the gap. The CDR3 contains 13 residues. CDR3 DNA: TGTGCCAGCAGCCAAGTCCTCACCGGGGAGCTGTTTTTT. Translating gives CASSQVLTGELFF.

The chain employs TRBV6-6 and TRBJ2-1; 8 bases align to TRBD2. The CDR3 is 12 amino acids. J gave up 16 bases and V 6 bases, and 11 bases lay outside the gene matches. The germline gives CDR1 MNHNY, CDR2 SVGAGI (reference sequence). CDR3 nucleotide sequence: TGTGCCAGCAGGGGGGAAGAGCGGGGGAAATTCTTC. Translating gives CASRGEERGKFF.

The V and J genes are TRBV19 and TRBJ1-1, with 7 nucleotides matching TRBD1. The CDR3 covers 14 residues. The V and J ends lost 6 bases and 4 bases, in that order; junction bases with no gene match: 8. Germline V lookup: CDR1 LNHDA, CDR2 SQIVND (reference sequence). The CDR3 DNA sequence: TGTGCCAGTAGAACTAACAGGGGTTTCACTGAAGCTTTCTTT. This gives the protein CASRTNRGFTEAFF.